This entry features one TCR beta chain sequence. In the source study's methods: Amplification with reference gene primers provided the estimates of nucleated cell counts. The protocol was immunoSEQ multiplex PCR, while the TCRdb copy is restricted to in-frame clones and leaves out a portion. The D gene and trimming were derived from the DNA, and the V and J assignments and clone size from that table. The sample lists around 130,000 clones; roughly 80% were seen once. This CDR3 is built from 18 residues. Per the germline V gene, CDR1 is SNHLY and CDR2 is FYNNEI. V trimming: 6 bases; J trimming: 3 bases; junction bases outside the gene matches: 10. These data originate in a study of blood T cell repertoires in COVID-19. At the level of the study: Whether acute or convalescent, the COVID-19 samples came from the United States, Italy and Spain. The cDNA or gDNA used as material had been derived from T cells, B-cell-depleted T cells, or PBMCs.

The sequence came from a woman older than 75 with acute or convalescent COVID-19. Sequencing was done on a sample of peripheral blood. This rearrangement joins TRBV2 to TRBJ2-1; TRBD2 matches at 14 bases. The CDR3 bases are TGTGCCAGCAGCGCCCTGGTCGGGACTAGCGGGGGCTACAATGAGCAGTTCTTC. This gives the protein CASSALVGTSGGYNEQFF.